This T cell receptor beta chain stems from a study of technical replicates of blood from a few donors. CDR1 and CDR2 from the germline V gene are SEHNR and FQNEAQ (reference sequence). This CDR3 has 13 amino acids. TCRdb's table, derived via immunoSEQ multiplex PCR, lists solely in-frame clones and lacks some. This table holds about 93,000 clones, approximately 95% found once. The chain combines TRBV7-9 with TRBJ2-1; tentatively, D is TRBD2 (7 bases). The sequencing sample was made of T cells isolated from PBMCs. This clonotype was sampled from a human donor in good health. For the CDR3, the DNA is TGTGCGACTCGGGGGGCCGCCTACAATGAGCAGTTCTTC. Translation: CATRGAAYNEQFF.